The present TCR beta chain was sequenced within a study of T cell responses to AZD1222 COVID-19 vaccine. Study-level results: Reports indicate that nearly half of spike-specific TCRs are directed at unmutated variant regions. White British ancestry dominated among donors, who included more females, and clonal diversity was possibly underestimated. Among AZD1222 vaccinees, only five or six were seropositive at baseline.

CDR1 and CDR2 from the germline V gene are SGHAT and FQNNGV. CDR3 size: 14 residues. V was pared by 4 bases and J by 6 bases, with 16 bases between. To note about this clone: Its antigen is unknown.

Assay used: immunoSEQ multiplex PCR; TCRdb lists only in-frame clones, some missing. The repertoire has approximately 94,000 clones, around 87% of them found once; the top ten carry more than 3.5%. The sequence was obtained from an adult in good health. This chain uses TRBV11-2 with TRBJ2-7; weak D call: TRBD1 (5 bases). The source was peripheral blood, collected on day 0 of MenACWY control vaccination. CDR3 protein: CASSWYGQGLEQYF. The CDR3 DNA reads as TGTGCCAGCAGCTGGTACGGCCAGGGCCTCGAGCAGTACTTC.